Shown below are 8 T cell receptor beta chains from a single sample sequenced in a study of cytomegalovirus exposure and HLA in healthy donors. A multiplex PCR was run with 60 Vbeta primers and 13 Jbeta primers. Sequencing used immunoSEQ multiplex PCR; TCRdb keeps in-frame clones, though not all of them. Here the sample spans 150,000 to 200,000 clones, around 78% being singletons. Sequenced material: PBMCs. The receptors stem from a man aged 30 to 39 in good health and CMV-seronegative.

A few counts support this clone. The chain combines TRBV6-4 with TRBJ2-3, with D unclear. Germline values: CDR1 MRHNA, CDR2 SNTAGT. V dropped 6 bases and J dropped 0 bases, with 10 bases sitting between them. The CDR3 spans 14 residues. The DNA of the CDR3 is TGTGCCAGCAGACGAACATACAGCACAGATACGCAGTATTTT. Encoded protein: CASRRTYSTDTQYF.

The chain joins TRBV6-6 to TRBJ1-2, with a tentative D call TRBD1 (6 bases). The V and J ends lost 4 bases and 8 bases respectively, with 11 bases between them. The CDR3 contains 12 residues. Germline CDR1 MNHNY, CDR2 SVGAGI (reference sequence). The chain's CDR3 is CASSLAGDGYTF. DNA for the CDR3: TGTGCCAGCAGTTTGGCAGGGGACGGCTACACCTTC.

This clone was recorded once. The chain carries TRBV6-1 and TRBJ2-1, with 7 bases aligning to TRBD1. Germline CDR1 MNHNS, CDR2 SASEGT. The J segment lost 0 bases and the V segment lost 4 bases, leaving 6 bases of the junction unmatched. The CDR3 length is 16 residues. Here the CDR3 DNA reads TGTGCCAGCAGTGGATTCAGGGGGAGCTCCTACAATGAGCAGTTCTTC. Its protein is CASSGFRGSSYNEQFF.

The rearrangement joins TRBV27 to TRBJ2-1; 11 bases agree with TRBD2. Germline V gene data show CDR1 as MNHEY and CDR2 as SMNVEV (reference sequence). The CDR3 is made up of 15 amino acids. V trimming: 3 bases; J trimming: 10 bases; junction bases outside the gene matches: 8. Here the CDR3 DNA reads TGTGCCAGCAGTTTGGAGGGACTAGCGGCGCGGGAGCAGTTCTTC. This gives the protein CASSLEGLAAREQFF.

V usage is TRBV10-2 and J usage is TRBJ2-1; the D gene is possibly TRBD2 (6 bases). This CDR3 is built from 15 residues. V lost 0 bases to trimming and J lost 7 bases, with 13 bases between them. The germline CDR1 and CDR2 sequences are WSHSY and SAAADI. CDR3 sequence (DNA): TGCGCCAGCAGTGAGTCGGGGGGAACGGGGAATGAGCAGTTCTTC. The encoded protein is CASSESGGTGNEQFF.

The V and J genes are TRBV29-1 and TRBJ1-4; D perhaps matches TRBD1 (6 bases). Deletions cut 2 bases from V and 8 bases from J, with 15 bases between. Germline V gene data show CDR1 as SQVTM and CDR2 as ANQGSEA. The CDR3 sequence is 14 residues long. The CDR3 DNA reads as TGCAGCGTTGAAAGCCACAGGGCCGAAGAAAAACTGTTTTTT. As protein: CSVESHRAEEKLFF. The whole variable domain, filled in from reference TRBV29-1 and TRBJ1-4, reads SAVISQKPSRDICQRGTSLTIQCQVDSQVTMMFWYRQQPGQSLTLIATANQGSEATYESGFVIDKFPISRPNLTFSTLTVSNMSPEDSSIYLCSVESHRAEEKLFFGSGTQLSVL.

This clone has just a few counts. This chain uses TRBV28 with TRBJ1-2, with D perhaps TRBD1 (6 bases). The germline gives CDR1 MDHEN, CDR2 SYDVKM. The V end was cut by 2 bases, the J end by 2 bases, with 24 bases between. This CDR3 is 19 amino acids long. Written as DNA, the CDR3 is TGTGCCAGCAGTTTACGCGCCGTGAAAAAAGACAGGCCAAACTATGGCTACACCTTC. Translating it yields CASSLRAVKKDRPNYGYTF.

This clone was recorded once. The CDR3 sequence: CASSSNLALEAFF. The DNA of the CDR3 is TGTGCCAGCAGTTCAAATCTAGCATTAGAAGCTTTCTTT. J is TRBJ1-1 and V is TRBV28, with D hard to call. V lost 4 bases and J lost 8, with 14 bases in between. The germline CDR1 and CDR2 sequences are MDHEN and SYDVKM. The CDR3 covers 13 residues.